This T cell receptor (beta chain) was captured in a study of PD-1 blockade in classical Hodgkin lymphoma. Overall study: Patients had nivolumab dosed at 3 mg/kg, delivered intravenously every 2 weeks. Study-wide results and limits: Complete responders possessed baseline diversity comparable to newly diagnosed patients. Any patient who commenced nivolumab under 1 year after ASCT was excluded.

The table came from immunoSEQ multiplex PCR; TCRdb's copy has only in-frame clones and leaves some out. The repertoire has about 41,000 clones, 55% to 70% of them found once; the top ten carry approximately 2.5%. Germline V gene sequence: CDR1 SGHNT, CDR2 YYREEE (reference sequence). V lost 2 bases, J lost 4 bases, and 14 bases lay in between. The CDR3 loop spans 15 amino acids. Specified time point: cycle 4 day 1 (C4D1), after 6 weeks of nivolumab. Each patient's relapse followed autologous stem cell transplantation, and brentuximab vedotin exposure varied. As regards this clone: Its antigen is as yet unknown.

The chain combines TRBV5-4 with TRBJ2-3, with TRBD2 as a possible D gene (7 bases). The source material was peripheral blood mononuclear cells (PBMCs), sampled before the fourth cycle of nivolumab. This clonotype was obtained from a human donor with classical Hodgkin lymphoma. CDR3 residues: CASSFPEGGADTQYF. The CDR3 bases are TGTGCCAGCAGCTTTCCGGAGGGGGGGGCAGATACGCAGTATTTT.